The 30 T cell receptor beta chains below all came from one sample that was sequenced in a study of cytomegalovirus exposure and HLA in healthy donors. Produced via immunoSEQ multiplex PCR; TCRdb's table is partial and in-frame only. The profile shows around 60,000 clones, almost 97% of them singletons. The sequenced material came from PBMCs. The source of these receptors is a woman younger than 35 in good health and CMV-seronegative.

The chain joins TRBV21-1 to TRBJ2-7; the D call in the table, TRBD1, was not verified against the DNA. TRBV21-1 is given as a pseudogene. CDR3 size: 14 residues. CDR3 region: CASSIGDSSYEQYF. The CDR3 region has the DNA TGTGCCAGCAGCATCGGGGACAGCTCCTACGAGCAGTACTTC.

J is TRBJ2-1 and V is TRBV13, with 7 positions matching TRBD2. Germline V lookup: CDR1 PRHDT, CDR2 FYEKMQ (reference sequence). CDR3 length: 13 amino acids. J lost 8 bases, V lost 0 bases, and 1 base had no gene match. The CDR3, as DNA: TGTGCCAGCAGCTTAGGGACTAGCTATGAGCAGTTCTTC. It is translated as CASSLGTSYEQFF.

The chain joins TRBV6-1 to TRBJ1-1; possibly TRBD1 for D (5 bases). The germline V gene encodes CDR1 MNHNS and CDR2 SASEGT. V gave up 0 bases and J gave up 1 base, with 9 bases separating them. The length of the CDR3 is 15 residues. The CDR3 here is CASSEAGGRNTEAFF. The CDR3 nucleotides read TGTGCCAGCAGTGAAGCCGGGGGGAGGAACACTGAAGCTTTCTTT.

This clone was found once. V and J are TRBV28 and TRBJ2-2; D possibly corresponds to TRBD2 (5 bases). V was cut by 6 bases and J by 7 bases, with 15 bases left in between. Germline loops: CDR1 MDHEN, CDR2 SYDVKM. This CDR3 has 14 residues. The CDR3 is CASRAGVGSGELFF. DNA for the CDR3: TGTGCCAGCAGAGCCGGGGTGGGTAGCGGGGAGCTGTTTTTT.

V gene TRBV28 combines with J gene TRBJ2-7; 7 nucleotides match TRBD2. Germline CDR1 MDHEN, CDR2 SYDVKM. V lost 6 bases to trimming and J lost 0 bases; unmatched junction nucleotides: 8. The CDR3 runs 15 residues. The CDR3 reads CASSPGTMHSYEQYF. The CDR3 DNA is TGTGCCAGCAGCCCAGGGACTATGCACTCCTACGAGCAGTACTTC.

This chain uses TRBV10-3 with TRBJ2-2, with 10 bases lining up with TRBD1. Germline trimming cut 4 bases from V and 6 bases from J; bases unmatched to any gene: 14. Looked up from germline, CDR1 is ENHRY and CDR2 is SYGVKD. This CDR3 comprises 18 residues. In DNA form, the CDR3 reads TGTGCCATCAGTGTATTAAAGGGCGGGACAGGGGTCGCCGGGGAGCTGTTTTTT. Residues: CAISVLKGGTGVAGELFF.

V and J are TRBV14 and TRBJ1-2; D call uncertain. CDR3 length equals 15 residues. Germline CDR1 reads SGHDN; CDR2 reads FVKESK. The V and J ends lost 1 base and 4 bases respectively, with 13 bases between them. Here the CDR3 reads CASSQAAGKGYGYTF. The CDR3, as DNA: TGTGCCAGCAGCCAAGCGGCGGGGAAAGGCTATGGCTACACCTTC.

The chain couples TRBV5-1 to TRBJ1-1, with D perhaps TRBD1 (6 bases). From germline, CDR1 is SGHRS and CDR2 YFSETQ. Between the trimmed V and J ends, which lost 1 base and 0 bases, there was a span of 16 bases. The CDR3 is made up of 17 amino acids. The DNA of the CDR3 is TGCGCCAGCAGCTTGACAGGGTTGTCCCTGATGAACACTGAAGCTTTCTTT. Its protein product is CASSLTGLSLMNTEAFF.

CDR3 loop: CATTGYGYTF. The DNA of the CDR3 is TGTGCCACCACGGGGTATGGCTACACCTTC. This chain uses TRBV30 with TRBJ1-2, with no clear D. Trimming removed 8 bases at V and 5 bases at J, with 9 bases between. Germline values: CDR1 GTSNPN, CDR2 SVGIG (reference sequence). This CDR3 region has 10 residues.

The rearrangement joins TRBV29-1 to TRBJ2-7, with D possibly being TRBD1 (6 bases). Germline assignment: CDR1 SQVTM and CDR2 ANQGSEA. V lost 6 bases and J lost 2, with 8 bases in between. This CDR3 region has 11 residues. CDR3 in DNA: TGCAGCGTCGGACAGACCTACGAGCAGTACTTC. It encodes CSVGQTYEQYF.

The chain recombines TRBV18 with TRBJ1-2, with D perhaps TRBD1 (5 bases). Germline V lookup: CDR1 KGHSH, CDR2 LQKENI. V lost 3 bases and J 4 bases, leaving 15 bases between the germline ends. CDR3 length: 15 amino acids. The CDR3 DNA reads TGTGCCAGCTCACCCGCCCAGGGTGGGGCCTATGGCTACACCTTC. Translating it yields CASSPAQGGAYGYTF. Full variable domain (missing parts from reference TRBV18 and TRBJ1-2): NAGVMQNPRHLVRRRGQEARLRCSPMKGHSHVYWYRQLPEEGLKFMVYLQKENIIDESGMPKERFSAEFPKEGPSILRIQQVVRGDSAAYFCASSPAQGGAYGYTFGSGTRLTVV.

The chain links TRBV7-9 to TRBJ2-7; D is perhaps TRBD1 (6 bases). V dropped 8 bases and J dropped 3 bases, with 14 bases sitting between them. This CDR3 spans 13 amino acids. Germline values: CDR1 SEHNR, CDR2 FQNEAQ (reference sequence). The chain's CDR3 is CASLGTSGYEQYF. The CDR3 bases are TGTGCCAGCCTGGGGACATCGGGCTACGAGCAGTACTTC. Full variable domain (missing parts from reference TRBV7-9 and TRBJ2-7): DTGVSQNPRHKITKRGQNVTFRCDPISEHNRLYWYRQTLGQGPEFLTYFQNEAQLEKSRLLSDRFSAERPKGSFSTLEIQRTEQGDSAMYLCASLGTSGYEQYFGPGTRLTVT.

The J gene is TRBJ1-1, the V gene TRBV7-3; D ambiguous. Trimming shortened V by 5 bases and J by 10 bases, and 14 bases separated the two germline ends. Germline lookup yields CDR1 SGHTA and CDR2 FQGTGA. The CDR3 spans 12 residues. CDR3 region: CASSPGRGTAFF. The CDR3 DNA follows: TGTGCCAGCAGCCCCGGGCGGGGTACAGCTTTCTTT.

The chain is built from TRBV7-2 and TRBJ1-3; D gene uncertain. Trimming removed 0 bases from V and 4 bases from J, with 13 bases in between. Germline V gene sequence: CDR1 SGHTA, CDR2 FQGNSA. The CDR3 extends over 16 amino acids. In nucleotides, the CDR3 is TGTGCCAGCAGCTTAGCCGGGGTGGTTATGGGAAACACCATATATTTT. Translated, it gives CASSLAGVVMGNTIYF.

This CDR3 is CASSRRTAEQYF. The CDR3 coding sequence is TGTGCCAGCAGCCGAAGGACAGCTGAGCAGTACTTC. V gene TRBV5-6 combines with J gene TRBJ2-7, with D tentatively TRBD1 (6 bases). CDR1 and CDR2 (germline): SGHDT, YYEEEE. This CDR3 has 12 amino acids. V lost 4 bases, J lost 7 bases, and 12 bases lay in between.

The V call is TRBV6-5, the J call TRBJ2-5; D is unresolved. This CDR3 has 12 residues. Deletions cut 7 bases from V and 5 bases from J, with 11 bases between. Germline-derived CDR1 and CDR2 are MNHEY and SVGAGI. CDR3 region: CASNPPEETQYF. The CDR3 nucleotides are TGTGCCAGCAACCCCCCGGAGGAGACCCAGTACTTC.

J is TRBJ1-2 and V is TRBV21-1; no DNA check was done on the table's D call, TRBD1. TRBV21-1 is a pseudogene. This CDR3 region has 12 residues. Here the CDR3 DNA reads TGTGCCAGCACCCACAGGGGGCGCGGCTACACCTTC. Translated, it gives CASTHRGRGYTF.

The CDR3 coding sequence is TGTGCCAGCAGTTTTCCCCCGGGGACAGTCACCTACGAGCAGTACTTC. This encodes CASSFPPGTVTYEQYF. The rearrangement uses TRBV28 and TRBJ2-7; 7 bases map to TRBD1. The CDR3 is 16 residues long. Germline V gene lookup returns CDR1 MDHEN and CDR2 SYDVKM. V gave up 3 bases and J gave up 2 bases; unmatched junction bases: 10.

The V and J genes are TRBV6-4 and TRBJ1-2, with D hard to call. The CDR3 is made up of 11 amino acids. Germline-derived CDR1 and CDR2 are MRHNA and SNTAGT. V was pared by 2 bases and J by 7 bases, with 5 bases between. CDR3 nucleotides: TGTGCCAGCAGTGACGAGAGTGGCTACACCTTC. Its translation is CASSDESGYTF.

Only one count was recorded for this clone. The J gene is TRBJ2-1, the V gene TRBV28; 8 bases fit TRBD2. With 7 bases clipped from V and 3 bases from J, the junction kept 5 bases outside the gene matches. Germline V CDR1 and CDR2: MDHEN, SYDVKM. This CDR3 is built from 14 residues. The CDR3 DNA reads as TGTGCCAGCACGGTAGCGGGGTTCTACAATGAGCAGTTCTTC. It codes for CASTVAGFYNEQFF.

The rearrangement links TRBV9 to TRBJ2-1; TRBD2 aligns across 10 bases. V lost 2 bases and J lost 8; bases outside the gene matches: 10. The germline CDR1 and CDR2 sequences are SGDLS and YYNGEE. The CDR3 has 16 residues. CDR3 region: CASSVGFLAGVDEQFF. CDR3 bases: TGTGCCAGCAGCGTTGGTTTCCTAGCGGGAGTAGATGAGCAGTTCTTC.

The chain recombines TRBV5-1 with TRBJ2-3; D is unresolved. CDR3 length: 12 residues. The germline CDR1 and CDR2 sequences are SGHRS and YFSETQ. The ends were cut back, 1 base at V and 5 bases at J, with 5 bases in the middle. In nucleotides, the CDR3 is TGCGCCAGCAGCTTGCCGGTAGATACGCAGTATTTT. Translated: CASSLPVDTQYF.

The gene calls are TRBV30 and TRBJ1-4, with 8 nucleotides matching TRBD1. CDR1 is GTSNPN, CDR2 SVGIG, per germline (reference sequence). Unmatched junction bases numbered 6, after V lost 3 bases and J lost 3 bases. The CDR3 spans 15 residues. Here the CDR3 reads CAWRHRGKSNEKLFF. DNA for the CDR3: TGTGCCTGGAGACACAGGGGGAAGTCTAATGAAAAACTGTTTTTT.

The rearrangement joins TRBV4-3 to TRBJ2-2, with TRBD1 matching over 7 bases. Germline values: CDR1 LGHNA, CDR2 YSLEER. The CDR3 sequence is 19 residues long. J gave up 2 bases and V 2 bases, and 14 bases lay outside the gene matches. The CDR3 DNA follows: TGCGCCAGCAGCCAAAGGGGTTGGGGACAGCCCCTAAACACCGGGGAGCTGTTTTTT. Protein: CASSQRGWGQPLNTGELFF.

The V and J genes are TRBV28 and TRBJ1-5, with D unclear. Per germline, CDR1 MDHEN and CDR2 SYDVKM. There are 15 residues in the CDR3. Trimming left V 1 base short and J 2 bases short, with 9 bases between. The CDR3 DNA is TGTGCCAGCAGTTTATATCTTTTTGGCAATCAGCCCCAGCATTTT. It codes for CASSLYLFGNQPQHF.

The V and J genes are TRBV10-1 and TRBJ2-1; the D gene is possibly TRBD2 (6 bases). The CDR3 loop spans 14 amino acids. The V end lost 6 bases, the J end lost 0 bases, and 9 bases lay between the germline ends. Germline-derived CDR1 and CDR2 are WNHNN and SYGVQD (reference sequence). The CDR3 nucleotides read TGCGCCAGCAGGAGCGGGCCCTCCTACAATGAGCAGTTCTTC. Translation: CASRSGPSYNEQFF.

The chain combines TRBV4-1 with TRBJ2-3; TRBD2 is a possible D gene (5 bases). Trimming left V 1 base short and J 0 bases short, with 8 bases between. The CDR3 extends over 15 amino acids. Germline loops: CDR1 MGHRA, CDR2 YSYEKL. The CDR3 DNA sequence: TGCGCCAGCAGCCAAGTGCGGGCGAGCACAGATACGCAGTATTTT. Translating gives CASSQVRASTDTQYF.

The chain combines TRBV7-3 with TRBJ2-3; D remains unclear. The CDR3 length is 12 residues. V lost 5 bases and J lost 5, with 8 bases in between. Germline CDR1 and CDR2: SGHTA and FQGTGA. The CDR3 reads CASSPSGDTQYF. As DNA, the CDR3 is TGTGCCAGCAGCCCCTCCGGAGATACGCAGTATTTT.

The chain is built from TRBV6-1 and TRBJ2-7; TRBD2 matches 14 bases. V dropped 0 bases and J dropped 4; count of bases not matched to a gene: 5. Germline V gene data show CDR1 as MNHNS and CDR2 as SASEGT. The CDR3 is 17 residues long. The CDR3 coding sequence is TGTGCCAGCAGTGAAGCCCCCCGGACTAGCGGGGGGTACGAGCAGTACTTC. This codes for CASSEAPRTSGGYEQYF.

The CDR3 region is CASSLGGLGTEETQYF. CDR3 DNA: TGTGCCAGCAGCTTGGGGGGTTTGGGGACAGAAGAGACCCAGTACTTC. This chain joins TRBV5-6 and TRBJ2-5; 7 nucleotides align to TRBD1. V lost 0 bases, J lost 3 bases, and 8 bases stayed unmatched. This CDR3 is 16 amino acids long. CDR1 SGHDT and CDR2 YYEEEE come from the germline V gene. Drawing the rest from reference TRBV5-6 and TRBJ2-5, the complete variable domain is DAGVTQSPTHLIKTRGQQVTLRCSPKSGHDTVSWYQQALGQGPQFIFQYYEEEERQRGNFPDRFSGHQFPNYSSELNVNALLLGDSALYLCASSLGGLGTEETQYFGPGTRLLVL.